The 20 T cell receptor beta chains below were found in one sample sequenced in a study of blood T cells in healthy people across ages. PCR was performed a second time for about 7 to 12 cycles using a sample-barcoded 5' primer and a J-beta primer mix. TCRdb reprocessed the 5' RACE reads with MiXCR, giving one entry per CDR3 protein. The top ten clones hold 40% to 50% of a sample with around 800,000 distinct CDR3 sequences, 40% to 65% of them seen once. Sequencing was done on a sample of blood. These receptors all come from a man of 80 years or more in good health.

Here the CDR3 reads CSAGRDYDNEQFF. The CDR3 DNA sequence: TGCAGTGCTGGCCGGGACTACGACAATGAGCAGTTCTTC. V and J are TRBV20-1 and TRBJ2-1, with TRBD2 matching 7 bases. The CDR3 covers 13 residues. Germline CDR1 reads DFQATT; CDR2 reads SNEGSKA (reference sequence). J lost 5 bases, V lost 5 bases, and 6 bases had no gene match.

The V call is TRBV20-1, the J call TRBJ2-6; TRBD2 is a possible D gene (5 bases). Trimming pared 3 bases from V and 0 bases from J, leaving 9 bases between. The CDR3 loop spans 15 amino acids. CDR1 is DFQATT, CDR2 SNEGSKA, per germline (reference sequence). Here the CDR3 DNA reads TGCAGTGCTAGCCCCACTAGCTCTGGGGCCAACGTCCTGACTTTC. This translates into CSASPTSSGANVLTF.

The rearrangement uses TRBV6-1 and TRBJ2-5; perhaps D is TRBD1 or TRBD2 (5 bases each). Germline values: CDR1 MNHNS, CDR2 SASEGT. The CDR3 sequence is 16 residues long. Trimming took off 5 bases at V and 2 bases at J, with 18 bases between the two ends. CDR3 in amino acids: CASSHLGAGRQETQYF. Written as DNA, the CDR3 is TGTGCCAGCAGTCATCTCGGGGCAGGTCGACAAGAGACCCAGTACTTC.

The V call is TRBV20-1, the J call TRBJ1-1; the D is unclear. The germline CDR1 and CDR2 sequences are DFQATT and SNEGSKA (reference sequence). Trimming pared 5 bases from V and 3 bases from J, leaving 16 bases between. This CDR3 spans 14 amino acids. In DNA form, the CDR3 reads TGCAGTGCTCCCCGTGGAGGATCTGACACTGAAGCTTTCTTT. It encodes CSAPRGGSDTEAFF.

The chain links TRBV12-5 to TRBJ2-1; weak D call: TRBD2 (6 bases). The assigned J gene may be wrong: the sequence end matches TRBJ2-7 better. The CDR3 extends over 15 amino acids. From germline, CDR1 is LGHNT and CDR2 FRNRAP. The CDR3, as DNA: TGTGCTAGTGGTTTCGGTAGCGGCTCCTACAATGAGCAGTACTTC. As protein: CASGFGSGSYNEQYF.

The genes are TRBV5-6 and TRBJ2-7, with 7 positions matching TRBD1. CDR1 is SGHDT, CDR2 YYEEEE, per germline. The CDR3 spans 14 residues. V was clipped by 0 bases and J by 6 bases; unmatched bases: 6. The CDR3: CASSLAGRGSEQYF. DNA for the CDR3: TGTGCCAGCAGCTTGGCGGGCAGGGGGTCCGAGCAGTACTTC.

CDR3 region: CASSDGVRGQTSSYNEQFF. For the CDR3, the DNA is TGCGCCAGCAGCGACGGGGTCAGGGGACAAACGAGCTCCTACAATGAGCAGTTCTTC. This chain connects TRBV5-1 to TRBJ2-1; perhaps TRBD1 as D (6 bases). Germline CDR1 SGHRS, CDR2 YFSETQ. The CDR3 has 19 amino acids. V was shortened by 4 bases and J by 0 bases, with 23 bases between the two germline ends.

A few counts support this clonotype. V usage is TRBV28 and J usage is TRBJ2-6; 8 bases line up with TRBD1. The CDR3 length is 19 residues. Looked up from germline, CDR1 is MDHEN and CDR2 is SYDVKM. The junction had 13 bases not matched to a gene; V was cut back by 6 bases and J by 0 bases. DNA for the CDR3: TGTGCCAGCAGCTTGCTCCAGGGGGCCGTTAGCTCTGGGGCCAACGTCCTGACTTTC. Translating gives CASSLLQGAVSSGANVLTF.

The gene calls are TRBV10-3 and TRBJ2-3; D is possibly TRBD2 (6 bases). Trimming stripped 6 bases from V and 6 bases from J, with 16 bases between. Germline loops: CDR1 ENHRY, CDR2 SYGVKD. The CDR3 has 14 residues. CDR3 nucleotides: TGTGCCATCAGGACTAGTTACACAGTCGATACGCAGTATTTT. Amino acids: CAIRTSYTVDTQYF.

For the CDR3, the DNA is TGTGCCAGCAGCCGACGGACAGCAAACTATGGCTACACCTTC. This encodes CASSRRTANYGYTF. V usage is TRBV7-2 and J usage is TRBJ1-2, with a tentative D call TRBD1 (6 bases). Trimming shortened V by 5 bases and J by 2 bases, and 12 bases separated the two germline ends. The V gene's germline CDR1 is SGHTA and CDR2 FQGNSA. This CDR3 contains 14 residues.

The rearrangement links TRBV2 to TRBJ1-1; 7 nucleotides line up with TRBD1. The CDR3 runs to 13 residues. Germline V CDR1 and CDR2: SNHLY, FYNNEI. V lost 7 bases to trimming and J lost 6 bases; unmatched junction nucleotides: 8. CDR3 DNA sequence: TGTGCCAGCACCGTGACAGGGATAGCTGAAGCTTTCTTT. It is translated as CASTVTGIAEAFF.

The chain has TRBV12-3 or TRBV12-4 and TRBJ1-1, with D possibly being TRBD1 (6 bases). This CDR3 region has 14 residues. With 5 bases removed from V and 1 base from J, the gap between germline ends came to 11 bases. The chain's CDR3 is CASSVLQGNTEAFF. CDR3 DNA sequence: TGTGCCAGCAGTGTACTACAGGGGAACACTGAAGCTTTCTTT.

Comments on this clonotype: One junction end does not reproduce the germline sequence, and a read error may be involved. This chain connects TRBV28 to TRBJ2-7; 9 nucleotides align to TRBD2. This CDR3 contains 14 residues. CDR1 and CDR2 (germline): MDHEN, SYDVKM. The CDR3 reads CAGRTSGPPYEQYF. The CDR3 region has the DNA TGTGCCGGCAGAACTAGCGGGCCGCCCTACGAGCAGTACTTC.

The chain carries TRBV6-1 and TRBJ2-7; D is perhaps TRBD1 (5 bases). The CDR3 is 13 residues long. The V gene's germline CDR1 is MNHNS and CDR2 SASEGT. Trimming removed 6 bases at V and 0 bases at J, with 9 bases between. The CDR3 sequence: CASRQTVSYEQYF. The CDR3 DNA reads TGTGCCAGCAGGCAGACAGTCTCCTACGAGCAGTACTTC.

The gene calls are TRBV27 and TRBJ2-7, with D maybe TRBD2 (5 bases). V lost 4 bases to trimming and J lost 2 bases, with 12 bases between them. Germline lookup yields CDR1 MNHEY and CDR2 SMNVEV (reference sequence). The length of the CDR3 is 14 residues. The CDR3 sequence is CASSSSPVAYEQYF. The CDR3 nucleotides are TGTGCCAGCAGTTCTAGCCCCGTGGCCTACGAGCAGTACTTC.

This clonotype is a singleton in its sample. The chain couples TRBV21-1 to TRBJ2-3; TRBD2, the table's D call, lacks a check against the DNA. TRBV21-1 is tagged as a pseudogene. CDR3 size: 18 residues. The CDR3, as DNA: TGTGCCAGCAGCAAAGATGGAGGTAGCGGGGGATTCACAGATACGCAGTATTTT. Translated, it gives CASSKDGGSGGFTDTQYF.

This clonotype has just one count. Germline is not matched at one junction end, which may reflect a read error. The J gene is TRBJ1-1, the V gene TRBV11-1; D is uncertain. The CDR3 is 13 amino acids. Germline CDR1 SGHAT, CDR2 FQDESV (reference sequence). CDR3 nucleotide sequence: TGTGCCAGCAACTTAGGGATGAACACTGAAGCTTTCTTT. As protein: CASNLGMNTEAFF.

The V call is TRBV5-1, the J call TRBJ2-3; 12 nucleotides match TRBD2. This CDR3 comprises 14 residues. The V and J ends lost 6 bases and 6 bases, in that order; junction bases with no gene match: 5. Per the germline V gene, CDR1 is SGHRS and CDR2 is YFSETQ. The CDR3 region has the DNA TGCGCCAGCACCTGGACTAGCGGGAAGGATACGCAGTATTTT. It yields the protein CASTWTSGKDTQYF.

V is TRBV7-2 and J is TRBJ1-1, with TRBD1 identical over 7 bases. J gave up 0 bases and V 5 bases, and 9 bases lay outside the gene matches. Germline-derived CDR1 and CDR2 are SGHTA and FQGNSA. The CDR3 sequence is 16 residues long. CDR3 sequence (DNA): TGTGCCAGCAGCCCTAGGCGGGGACAGATGAACACTGAAGCTTTCTTT. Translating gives CASSPRRGQMNTEAFF.

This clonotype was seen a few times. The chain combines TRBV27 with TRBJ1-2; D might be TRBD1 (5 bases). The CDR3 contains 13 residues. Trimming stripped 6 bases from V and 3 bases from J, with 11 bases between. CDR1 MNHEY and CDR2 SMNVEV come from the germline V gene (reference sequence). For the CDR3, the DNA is TGTGCCAGCAGCCGGGACGGTTACTATGGCTACACCTTC. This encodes CASSRDGYYGYTF.